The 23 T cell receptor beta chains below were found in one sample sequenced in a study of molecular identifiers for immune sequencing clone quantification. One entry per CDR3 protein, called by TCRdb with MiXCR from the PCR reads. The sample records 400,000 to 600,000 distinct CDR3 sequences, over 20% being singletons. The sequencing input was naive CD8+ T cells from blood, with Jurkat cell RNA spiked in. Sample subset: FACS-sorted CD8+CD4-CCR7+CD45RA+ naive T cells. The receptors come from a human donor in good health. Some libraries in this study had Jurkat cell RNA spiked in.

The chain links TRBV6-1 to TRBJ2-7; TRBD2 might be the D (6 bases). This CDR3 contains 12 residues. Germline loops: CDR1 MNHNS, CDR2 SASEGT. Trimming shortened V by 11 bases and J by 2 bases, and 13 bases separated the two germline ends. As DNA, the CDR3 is TGTGCCTGCCGCCCGGGGGCCTACGAGCAGTACTTC. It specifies CACRPGAYEQYF.

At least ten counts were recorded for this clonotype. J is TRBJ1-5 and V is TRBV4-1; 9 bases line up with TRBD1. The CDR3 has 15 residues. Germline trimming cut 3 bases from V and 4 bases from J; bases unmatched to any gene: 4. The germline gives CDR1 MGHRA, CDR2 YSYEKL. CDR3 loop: CASSQGQGGNQPQHF. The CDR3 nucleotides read TGCGCCAGCAGCCAGGGACAGGGAGGGAATCAGCCCCAGCATTTT.

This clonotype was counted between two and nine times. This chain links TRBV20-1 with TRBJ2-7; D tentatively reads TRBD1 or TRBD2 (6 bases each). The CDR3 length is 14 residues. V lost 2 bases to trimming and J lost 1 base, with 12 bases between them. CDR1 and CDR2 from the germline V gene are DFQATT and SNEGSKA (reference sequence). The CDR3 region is CSARPTGLSYEQYF. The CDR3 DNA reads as TGCAGTGCTAGACCGACAGGACTATCCTACGAGCAGTACTTC.

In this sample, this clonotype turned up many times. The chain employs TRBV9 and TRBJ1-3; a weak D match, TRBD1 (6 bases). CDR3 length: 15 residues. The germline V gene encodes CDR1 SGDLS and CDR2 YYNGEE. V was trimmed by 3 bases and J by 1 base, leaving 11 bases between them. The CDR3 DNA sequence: TGTGCCAGCAGCGCAATCCAGGGGTCTGGAAACACCATATATTTT. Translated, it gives CASSAIQGSGNTIYF.

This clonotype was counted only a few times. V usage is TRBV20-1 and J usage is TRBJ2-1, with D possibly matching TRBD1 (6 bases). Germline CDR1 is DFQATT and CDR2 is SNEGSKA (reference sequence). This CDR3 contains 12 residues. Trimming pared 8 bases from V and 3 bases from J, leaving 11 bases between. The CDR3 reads CSPSGHYNEQFF. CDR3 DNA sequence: TGCAGTCCATCGGGACACTACAATGAGCAGTTCTTC.

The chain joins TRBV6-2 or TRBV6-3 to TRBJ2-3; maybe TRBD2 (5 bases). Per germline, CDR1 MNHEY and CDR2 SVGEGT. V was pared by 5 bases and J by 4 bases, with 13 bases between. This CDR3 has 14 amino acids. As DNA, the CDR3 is TGTGCCAGCAGTCCGGGATCCTGGGCAGATACGCAGTATTTT. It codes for CASSPGSWADTQYF.

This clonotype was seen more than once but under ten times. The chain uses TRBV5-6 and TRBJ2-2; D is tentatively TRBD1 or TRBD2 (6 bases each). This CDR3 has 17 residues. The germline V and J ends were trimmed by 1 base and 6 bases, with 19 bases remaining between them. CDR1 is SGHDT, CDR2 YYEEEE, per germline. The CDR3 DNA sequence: TGTGCCAGCAGCTTGAATATTGGCCGGGGGCTGGCCGGGGAGCTGTTTTTT. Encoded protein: CASSLNIGRGLAGELFF.

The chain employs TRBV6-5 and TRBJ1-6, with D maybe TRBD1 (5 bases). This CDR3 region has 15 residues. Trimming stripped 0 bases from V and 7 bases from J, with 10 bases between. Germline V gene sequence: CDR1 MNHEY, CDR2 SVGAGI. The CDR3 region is CASSYSSWGNSPLHF. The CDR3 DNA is TGTGCCAGCAGTTACTCGAGCTGGGGGAATTCACCCCTCCACTTT.

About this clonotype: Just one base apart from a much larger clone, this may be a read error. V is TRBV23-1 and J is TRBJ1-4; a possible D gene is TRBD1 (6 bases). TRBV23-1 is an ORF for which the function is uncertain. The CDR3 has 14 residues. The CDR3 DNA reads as TGCGCCAGCAGTCGGCAGGACGAGGGGGAAAAACTGCTTTTT. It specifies CASSRQDEGEKLLF.

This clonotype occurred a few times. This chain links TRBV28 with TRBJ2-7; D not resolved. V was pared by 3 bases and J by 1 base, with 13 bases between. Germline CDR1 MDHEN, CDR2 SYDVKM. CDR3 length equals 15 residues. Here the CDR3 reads CASSLGSLISYEQYF. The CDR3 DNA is TGTGCCAGCAGTTTGGGGTCCTTGATTTCCTACGAGCAGTACTTC. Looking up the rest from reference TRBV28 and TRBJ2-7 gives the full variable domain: DVKVTQSSRYLVKRTGEKVFLECVQDMDHENMFWYRQDPGLGLRLIYFSYDVKMKEKGDIPEGYSVSREKKERFSLILESASTNQTSMYLCASSLGSLISYEQYFGPGTRLTVT.

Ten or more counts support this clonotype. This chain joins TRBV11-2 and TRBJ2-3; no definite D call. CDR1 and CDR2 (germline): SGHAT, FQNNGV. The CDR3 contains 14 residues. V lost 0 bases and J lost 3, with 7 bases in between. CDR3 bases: TGTGCCAGCAGCTTAGATCCCGTGACAGATACGCAGTATTTT. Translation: CASSLDPVTDTQYF.

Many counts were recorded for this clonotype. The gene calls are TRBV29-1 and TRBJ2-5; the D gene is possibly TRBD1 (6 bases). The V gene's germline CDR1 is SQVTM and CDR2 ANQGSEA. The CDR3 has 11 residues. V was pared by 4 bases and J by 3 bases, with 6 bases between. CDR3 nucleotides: TGCAGCGTTGCAGGGGAAGAGACCCAGTACTTC. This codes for CSVAGEETQYF.

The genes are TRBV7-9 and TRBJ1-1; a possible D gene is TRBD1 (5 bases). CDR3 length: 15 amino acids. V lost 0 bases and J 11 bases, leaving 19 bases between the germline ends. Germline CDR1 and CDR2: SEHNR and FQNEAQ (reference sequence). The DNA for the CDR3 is TGTGCCAGCAGCTTAGCAGGGACGGACTCTTTGTTGGCTTTCTTT. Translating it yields CASSLAGTDSLLAFF.

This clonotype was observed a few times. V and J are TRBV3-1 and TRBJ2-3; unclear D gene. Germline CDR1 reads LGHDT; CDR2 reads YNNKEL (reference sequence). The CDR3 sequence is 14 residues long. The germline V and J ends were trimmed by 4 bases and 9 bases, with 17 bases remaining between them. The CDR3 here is CASSPLRFPKTQYF. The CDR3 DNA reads TGTGCCAGCAGCCCCCTCCGTTTCCCTAAAACGCAGTATTTT.

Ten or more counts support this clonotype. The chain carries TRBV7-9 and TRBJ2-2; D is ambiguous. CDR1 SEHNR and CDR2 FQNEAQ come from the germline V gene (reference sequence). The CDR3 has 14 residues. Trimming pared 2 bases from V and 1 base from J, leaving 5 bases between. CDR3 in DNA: TGTGCCAGCAGCTTACTTCTGAACACCGGGGAGCTGTTTTTT. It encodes CASSLLLNTGELFF.

In DNA, the CDR3 is TGTGCCAGCAGGATAAGGGGAGATGGCAATCAGCCCCAGCATTTT. Its protein is CASRIRGDGNQPQHF. The rearrangement uses TRBV6-2 or TRBV6-3 and TRBJ1-5; the D gene is possibly TRBD1 (5 bases). The CDR3 runs to 15 residues. Germline CDR1 MNHEY, CDR2 SVGEGT. V lost 6 bases and J lost 2, with 14 bases in between.

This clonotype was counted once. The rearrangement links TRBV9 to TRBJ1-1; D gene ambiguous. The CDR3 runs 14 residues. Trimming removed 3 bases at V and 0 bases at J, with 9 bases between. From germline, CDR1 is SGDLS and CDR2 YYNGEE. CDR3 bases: TGTGCCAGCAGCGCAGGAGGAGTGAACACTGAAGCTTTCTTT. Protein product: CASSAGGVNTEAFF.

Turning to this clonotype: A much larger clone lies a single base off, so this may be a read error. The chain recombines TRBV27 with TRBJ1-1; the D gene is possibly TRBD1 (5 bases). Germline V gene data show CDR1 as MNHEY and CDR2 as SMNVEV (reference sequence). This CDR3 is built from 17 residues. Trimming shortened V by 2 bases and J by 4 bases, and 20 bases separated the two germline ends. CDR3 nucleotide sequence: TGTGCCAGCAGTTTACGGCCCCGAGACAGTTTGAGCACTGAAGCTTTCTTT. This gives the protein CASSLRPRDSLSTEAFF.

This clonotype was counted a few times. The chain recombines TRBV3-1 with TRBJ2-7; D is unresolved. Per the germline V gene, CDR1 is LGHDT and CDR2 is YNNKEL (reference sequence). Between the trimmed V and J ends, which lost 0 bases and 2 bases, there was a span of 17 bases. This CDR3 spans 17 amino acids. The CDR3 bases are TGTGCCAGCAGCCAAGATCCGGTTGGCGGCTGGCCCTACGAGCAGTACTTC. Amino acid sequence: CASSQDPVGGWPYEQYF.

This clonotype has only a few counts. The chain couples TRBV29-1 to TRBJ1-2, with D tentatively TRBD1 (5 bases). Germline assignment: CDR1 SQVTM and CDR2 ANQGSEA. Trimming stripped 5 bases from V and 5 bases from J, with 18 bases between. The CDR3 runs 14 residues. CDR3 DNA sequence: TGCAGCGTTAGTGGCGGGACGGCTTCTTATGGCTACACCTTC. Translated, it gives CSVSGGTASYGYTF.

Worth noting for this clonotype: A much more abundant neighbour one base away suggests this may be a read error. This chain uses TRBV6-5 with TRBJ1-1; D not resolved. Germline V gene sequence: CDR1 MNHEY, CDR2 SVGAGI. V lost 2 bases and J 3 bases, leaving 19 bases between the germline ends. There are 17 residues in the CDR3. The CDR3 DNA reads TGTGCCAGCAGTTACAGTGACGGAAGCGTAACGGACACTGAAGCTTTCTTT. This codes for CASSYSDGSVTDTEAFF.

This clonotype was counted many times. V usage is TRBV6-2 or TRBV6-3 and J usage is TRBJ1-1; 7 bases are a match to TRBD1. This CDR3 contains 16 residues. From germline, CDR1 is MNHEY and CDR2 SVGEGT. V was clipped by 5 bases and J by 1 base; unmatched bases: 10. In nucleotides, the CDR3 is TGTGCCAGCAGTGTACAGGGGCCTGGCTCGAACACTGAAGCTTTCTTT. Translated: CASSVQGPGSNTEAFF.

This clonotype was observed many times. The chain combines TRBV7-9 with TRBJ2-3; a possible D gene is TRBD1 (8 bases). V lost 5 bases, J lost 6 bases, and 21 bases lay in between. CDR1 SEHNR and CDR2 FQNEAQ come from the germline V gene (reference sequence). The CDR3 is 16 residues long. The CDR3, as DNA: TGTGCCAGCAGCGTCTCAGGACAGGGAGGGATGGATACGCAGTATTTT. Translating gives CASSVSGQGGMDTQYF.